A selection of T cell receptor beta chains follows, all from one sample in a study of T cells in Graves' hyperthyroidism and ophthalmopathy. TCRdb reanalysed the multiplex PCR reads using MiXCR and keeps one entry per CDR3 protein. The repertoire includes approximately 380,000 distinct CDR3 sequences, 19% of them detected once, and about 3.7% sits in the top ten. The sample was blood. These receptors were obtained from a woman younger than 35 with Graves' hyperthyroidism. Each CDR3 is given with its conserved first and last residue. The D gene is left open where the match is weak. Clone sizes are given selectively: once, few, many, or a class where the clone is expanded.

clone_size | j_call | d_call | v_call | cdr3_aa | cdr3_nt
many | TRBJ2-7 | - | TRBV6-5 | CASSRAQASAYEQYF | TGTGCCAGCTCGCGGGCTCAGGCTAGCGCCTACGAGCAGTACTTC
many | TRBJ2-5 | - | TRBV29-1 | CSVGGLRQETQYF | TGCAGCGTAGGGGGTTTGAGGCAAGAGACCCAGTACTTC
many | TRBJ2-2 | - | TRBV6-1 | CASGVVVGELFF | TGTGCCAGCGGGGTCGTGGTCGGGGAGCTGTTTTTT
many | TRBJ1-1 | - | TRBV6-1 | CASSEAQWRAFF | TGTGCCAGCAGTGAAGCCCAATGGCGAGCTTTCTTT
many | TRBJ2-2 | TRBD2 | TRBV9 | CASSVGLAGGTGELFF | TGTGCCAGCAGCGTCGGACTAGCGGGGGGCACCGGGGAGCTGTTTTTT
- | TRBJ1-2 | - | TRBV28 | CASSLGGQGAFGYGYTF | TGTGCCAGCAGCTTGGGGGGCCAGGGAGCCTTCGGTTATGGCTACACCTTC
many | TRBJ2-7 | - | TRBV7-8 | CASSLVAVTYEQYF | TGTGCCAGCAGCTTAGTCGCCGTCACCTACGAGCAGTACTTC
many | TRBJ1-5 | - | TRBV7-9 | CASSLVNQPQHF | TGTGCCAGCAGTTTGGTCAACCAGCCCCAGCATTTT
- | TRBJ1-2 | TRBD1 | TRBV11-2 | CASSPRDSLLPPSSF | TGTGCCAGCAGCCCCCGGGACAGCCTTCTCCCGCCTTCTTCCTTC
- | TRBJ2-5 | TRBD2 | TRBV12-3/TRBV12-4 | CASSRRGGPDETQYF | TGTGCCAGCAGTCGACGGGGGGGGCCCGATGAGACCCAGTACTTC
many | TRBJ1-1 | TRBD1 | TRBV6-5 | CASRGTGRTEAFF | TGTGCCAGCAGAGGGACAGGGCGGACTGAAGCTTTCTTT
many | TRBJ2-7 | - | TRBV10-3 | CAISLRGIEQYF | TGTGCCATCAGCCTTCGGGGGATCGAGCAGTACTTC
many | TRBJ1-4 | - | TRBV7-8 | CASSLEDSLNEKLFF | TGTGCCAGCAGCTTAGAAGACAGTCTTAATGAAAAACTGTTTTTT
- | TRBJ1-1 | - | TRBV6-4 | CASKVHRLNTEAFF | TGTGCCAGCAAAGTACACAGGCTGAACACTGAAGCTTTCTTT
many | TRBJ2-2 | - | TRBV6-5 | CASSPLTEGNTGELFF | TGTGCCAGCAGTCCCTTGACAGAGGGCAACACCGGGGAGCTGTTTTTT